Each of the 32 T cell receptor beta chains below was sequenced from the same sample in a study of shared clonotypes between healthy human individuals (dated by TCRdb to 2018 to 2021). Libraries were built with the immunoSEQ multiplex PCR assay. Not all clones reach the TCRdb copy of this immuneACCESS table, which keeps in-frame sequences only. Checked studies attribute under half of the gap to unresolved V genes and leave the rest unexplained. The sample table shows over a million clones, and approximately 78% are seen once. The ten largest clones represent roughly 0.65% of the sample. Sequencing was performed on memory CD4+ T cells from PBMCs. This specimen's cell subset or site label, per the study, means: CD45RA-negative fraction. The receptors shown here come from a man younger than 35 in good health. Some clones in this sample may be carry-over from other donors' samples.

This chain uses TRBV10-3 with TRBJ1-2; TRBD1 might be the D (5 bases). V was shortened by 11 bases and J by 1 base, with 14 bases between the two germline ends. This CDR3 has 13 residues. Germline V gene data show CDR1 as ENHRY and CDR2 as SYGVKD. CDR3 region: CAAQGGGNYGYTF. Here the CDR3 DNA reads TGTGCCGCCCAGGGAGGAGGTAACTATGGCTACACCTTC.

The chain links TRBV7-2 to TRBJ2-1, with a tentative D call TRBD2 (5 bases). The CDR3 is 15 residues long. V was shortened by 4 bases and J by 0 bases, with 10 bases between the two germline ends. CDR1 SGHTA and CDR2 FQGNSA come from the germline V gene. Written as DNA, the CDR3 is TGTGCCAGCAGCTGGGGTAGCGCCTCCTACAATGAGCAGTTCTTC. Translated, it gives CASSWGSASYNEQFF.

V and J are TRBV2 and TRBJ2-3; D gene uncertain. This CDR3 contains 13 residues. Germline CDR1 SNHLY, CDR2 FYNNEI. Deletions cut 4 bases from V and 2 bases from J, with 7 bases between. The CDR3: CASSGEITDTQYF. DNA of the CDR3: TGTGCCAGCAGTGGGGAAATCACAGATACGCAGTATTTT.

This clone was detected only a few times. The CDR3 loop reads CASSNTNTEAFF. DNA of the CDR3: TGCGCCAGCAGCAATACGAACACTGAAGCTTTCTTT. The J gene is TRBJ1-1, the V gene TRBV5-1; D is uncertain. Trimming removed 4 bases from V and 1 base from J, with 5 bases in between. Looked up from germline, CDR1 is SGHRS and CDR2 is YFSETQ. The CDR3 is 12 residues long.

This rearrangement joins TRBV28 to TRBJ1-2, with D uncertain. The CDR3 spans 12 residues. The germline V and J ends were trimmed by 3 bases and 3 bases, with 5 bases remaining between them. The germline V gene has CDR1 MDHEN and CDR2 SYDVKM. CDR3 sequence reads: CASSFLDYGYTF. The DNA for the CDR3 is TGTGCCAGCAGTTTCTTAGACTATGGCTACACCTTC.

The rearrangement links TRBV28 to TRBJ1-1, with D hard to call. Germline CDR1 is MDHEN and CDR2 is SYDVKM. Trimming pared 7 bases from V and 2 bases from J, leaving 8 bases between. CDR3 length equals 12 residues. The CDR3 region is CASIGDNTEAFF. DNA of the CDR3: TGTGCCAGCATTGGGGATAACACTGAAGCTTTCTTT.

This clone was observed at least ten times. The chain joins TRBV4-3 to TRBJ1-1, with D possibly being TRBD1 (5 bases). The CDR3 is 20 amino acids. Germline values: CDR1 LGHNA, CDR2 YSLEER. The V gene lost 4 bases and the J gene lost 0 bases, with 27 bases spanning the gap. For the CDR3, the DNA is TGCGCCAGCAGCCCGGGGCGAGCGGGGGTGACGATAGACATGAACACTGAAGCTTTCTTT. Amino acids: CASSPGRAGVTIDMNTEAFF.

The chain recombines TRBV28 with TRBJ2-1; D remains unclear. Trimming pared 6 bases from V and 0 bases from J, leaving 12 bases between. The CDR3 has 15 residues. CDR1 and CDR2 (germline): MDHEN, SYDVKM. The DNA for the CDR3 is TGTGCCAGCAGCCCTCCTTCCTCCTCCTACAATGAGCAGTTCTTC. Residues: CASSPPSSSYNEQFF.

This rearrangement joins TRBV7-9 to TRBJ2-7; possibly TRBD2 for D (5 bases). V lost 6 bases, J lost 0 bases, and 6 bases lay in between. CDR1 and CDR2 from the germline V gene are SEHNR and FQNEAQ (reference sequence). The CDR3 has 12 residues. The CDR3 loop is CASSSVSYEQYF. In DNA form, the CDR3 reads TGTGCCAGCAGTAGCGTCTCCTACGAGCAGTACTTC.

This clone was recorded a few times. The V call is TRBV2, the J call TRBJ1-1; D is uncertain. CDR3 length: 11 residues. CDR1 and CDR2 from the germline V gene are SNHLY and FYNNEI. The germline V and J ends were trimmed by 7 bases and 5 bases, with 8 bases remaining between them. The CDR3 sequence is CASIGWTEAFF. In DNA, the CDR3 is TGTGCCAGCATAGGGTGGACTGAAGCTTTCTTT.

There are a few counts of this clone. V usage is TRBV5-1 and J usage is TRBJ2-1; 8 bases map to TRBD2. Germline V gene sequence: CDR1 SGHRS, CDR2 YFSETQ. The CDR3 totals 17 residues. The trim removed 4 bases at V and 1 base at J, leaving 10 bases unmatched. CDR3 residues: CASSHGTSALSYNEQFF. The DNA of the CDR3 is TGCGCCAGCAGCCATGGGACTAGTGCTTTGTCCTACAATGAGCAGTTCTTC.

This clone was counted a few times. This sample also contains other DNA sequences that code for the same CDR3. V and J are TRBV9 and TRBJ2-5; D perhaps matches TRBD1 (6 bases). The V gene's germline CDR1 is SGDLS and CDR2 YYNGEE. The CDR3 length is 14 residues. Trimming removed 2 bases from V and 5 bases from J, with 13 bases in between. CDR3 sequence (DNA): TGTGCCAGCAGCGTCCAGGGGTTGGGTGAGACCCAGTACTTC. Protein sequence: CASSVQGLGETQYF. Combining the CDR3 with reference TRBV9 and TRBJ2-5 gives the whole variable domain DSGVTQTPKHLITATGQRVTLRCSPRSGDLSVYWYQQSLDQGLQFLIQYYNGEERAKGNILERFSAQQFPDLHSELNLSSLELGDSALYFCASSVQGLGETQYFGPGTRLLVL.

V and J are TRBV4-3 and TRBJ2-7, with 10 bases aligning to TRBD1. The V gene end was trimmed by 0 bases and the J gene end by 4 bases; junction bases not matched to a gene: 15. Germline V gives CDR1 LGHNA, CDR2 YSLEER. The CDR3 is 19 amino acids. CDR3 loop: CASSQELGRGDRGIYEQYF. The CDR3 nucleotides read TGCGCCAGCAGCCAAGAATTGGGGCGGGGGGACAGGGGAATTTACGAGCAGTACTTC.

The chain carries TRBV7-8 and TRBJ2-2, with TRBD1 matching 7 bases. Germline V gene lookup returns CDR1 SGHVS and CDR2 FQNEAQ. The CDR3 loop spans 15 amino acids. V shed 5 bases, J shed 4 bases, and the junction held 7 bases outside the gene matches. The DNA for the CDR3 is TGTGCCAGCAGCCCCCGGGACAGCCCCACCGGGGAGCTGTTTTTT. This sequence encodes CASSPRDSPTGELFF.

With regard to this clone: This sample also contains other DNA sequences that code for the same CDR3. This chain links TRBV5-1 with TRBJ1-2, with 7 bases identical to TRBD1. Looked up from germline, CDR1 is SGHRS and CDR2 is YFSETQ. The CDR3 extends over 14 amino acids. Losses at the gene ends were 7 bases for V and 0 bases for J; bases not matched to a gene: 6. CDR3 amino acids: CASRQGPTNYGYTF. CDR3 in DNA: TGCGCCAGCCGACAGGGCCCTACTAACTATGGCTACACCTTC.

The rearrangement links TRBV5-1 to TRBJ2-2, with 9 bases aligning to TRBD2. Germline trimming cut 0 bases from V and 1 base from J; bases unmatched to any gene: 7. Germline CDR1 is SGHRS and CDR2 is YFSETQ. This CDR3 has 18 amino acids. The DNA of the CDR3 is TGCGCCAGCAGCTTGGCGATAGCGGGAGCGGGGAACACCGGGGAGCTGTTTTTT. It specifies CASSLAIAGAGNTGELFF.

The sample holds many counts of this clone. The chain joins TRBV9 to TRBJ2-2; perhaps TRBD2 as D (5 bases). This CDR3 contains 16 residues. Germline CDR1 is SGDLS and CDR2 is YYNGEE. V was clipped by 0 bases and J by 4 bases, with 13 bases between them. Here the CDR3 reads CASSVALAWATGELFF. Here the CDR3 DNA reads TGTGCCAGCAGCGTAGCCCTAGCTTGGGCCACCGGGGAGCTGTTTTTT. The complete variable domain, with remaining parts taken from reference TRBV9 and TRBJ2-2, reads DSGVTQTPKHLITATGQRVTLRCSPRSGDLSVYWYQQSLDQGLQFLIQYYNGEERAKGNILERFSAQQFPDLHSELNLSSLELGDSALYFCASSVALAWATGELFFGEGSRLTVL.

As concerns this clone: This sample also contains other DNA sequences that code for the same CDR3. CDR3 sequence: CAWSGRGREKLFF. The CDR3 region has the DNA TGTGCCTGGAGTGGGCGGGGTCGGGAAAAACTGTTTTTT. The chain has TRBV30 and TRBJ1-4; D is uncertain. The CDR3 spans 13 residues. Germline V gives CDR1 GTSNPN, CDR2 SVGIG (reference sequence). With 1 base removed from V and 8 bases from J, the gap between germline ends came to 11 bases.

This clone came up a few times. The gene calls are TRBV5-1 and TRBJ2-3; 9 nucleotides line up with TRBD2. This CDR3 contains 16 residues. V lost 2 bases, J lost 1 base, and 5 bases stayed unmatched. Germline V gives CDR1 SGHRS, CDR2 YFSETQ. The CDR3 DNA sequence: TGCGCCAGCAGCTTCTTAGCGGGAGTGGGCACAGATACGCAGTATTTT. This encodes CASSFLAGVGTDTQYF.

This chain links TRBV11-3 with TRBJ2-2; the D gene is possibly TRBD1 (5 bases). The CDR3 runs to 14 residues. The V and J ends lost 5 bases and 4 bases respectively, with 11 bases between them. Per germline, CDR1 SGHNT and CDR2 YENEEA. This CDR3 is CASSSREGTGELFF. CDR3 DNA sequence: TGTGCCAGCAGCAGCAGGGAAGGCACCGGGGAGCTGTTTTTT.

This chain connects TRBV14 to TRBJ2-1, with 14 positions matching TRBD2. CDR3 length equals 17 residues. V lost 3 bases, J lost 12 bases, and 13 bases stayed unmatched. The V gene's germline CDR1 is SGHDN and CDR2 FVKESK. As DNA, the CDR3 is TGTGCCAGCAGCCACCAGGGACTAGCGGGAGAAGGGTGGGGGCAGTTCTTC. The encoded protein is CASSHQGLAGEGWGQFF.

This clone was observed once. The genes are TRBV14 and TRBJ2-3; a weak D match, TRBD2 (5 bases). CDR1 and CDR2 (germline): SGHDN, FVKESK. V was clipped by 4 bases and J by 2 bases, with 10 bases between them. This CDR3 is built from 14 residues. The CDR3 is CASSLDFPTDTQYF. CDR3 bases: TGTGCCAGCAGCCTGGACTTTCCCACAGATACGCAGTATTTT.

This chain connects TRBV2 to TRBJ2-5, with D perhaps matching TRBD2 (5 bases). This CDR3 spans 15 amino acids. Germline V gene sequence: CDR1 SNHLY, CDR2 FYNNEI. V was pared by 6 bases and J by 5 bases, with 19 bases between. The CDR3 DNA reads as TGTGCCAGCAGCGCGATCCTACTAGACTCGGAGACCCAGTACTTC. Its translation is CASSAILLDSETQYF.

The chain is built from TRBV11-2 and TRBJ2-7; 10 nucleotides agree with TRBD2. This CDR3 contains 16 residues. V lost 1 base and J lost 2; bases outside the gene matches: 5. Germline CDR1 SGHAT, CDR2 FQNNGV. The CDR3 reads CASSLGSLAGAYEQYF. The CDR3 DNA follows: TGTGCCAGCAGCTTAGGAAGCCTAGCGGGAGCCTACGAGCAGTACTTC.

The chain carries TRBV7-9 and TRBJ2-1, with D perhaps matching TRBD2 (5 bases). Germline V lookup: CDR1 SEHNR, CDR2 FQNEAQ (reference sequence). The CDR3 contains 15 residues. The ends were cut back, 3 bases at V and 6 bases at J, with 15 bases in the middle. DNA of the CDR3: TGTGCCAGCAGCTTTTCTTTTCTAGGAGGCAATGAGCAGTTCTTC. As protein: CASSFSFLGGNEQFF.

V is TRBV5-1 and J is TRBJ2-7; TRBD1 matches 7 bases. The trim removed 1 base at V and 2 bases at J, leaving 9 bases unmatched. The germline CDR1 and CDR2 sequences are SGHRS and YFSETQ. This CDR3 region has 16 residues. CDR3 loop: CASSLTGAGRTYEQYF. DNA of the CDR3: TGCGCCAGCAGCTTGACAGGGGCAGGCAGAACCTACGAGCAGTACTTC.

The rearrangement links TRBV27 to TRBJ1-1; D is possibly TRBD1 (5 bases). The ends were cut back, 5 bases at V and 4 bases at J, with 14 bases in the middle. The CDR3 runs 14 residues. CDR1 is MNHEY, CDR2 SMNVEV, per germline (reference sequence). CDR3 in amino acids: CASSAWGVATEAFF. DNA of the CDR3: TGTGCCAGCAGTGCCTGGGGGGTAGCCACTGAAGCTTTCTTT.

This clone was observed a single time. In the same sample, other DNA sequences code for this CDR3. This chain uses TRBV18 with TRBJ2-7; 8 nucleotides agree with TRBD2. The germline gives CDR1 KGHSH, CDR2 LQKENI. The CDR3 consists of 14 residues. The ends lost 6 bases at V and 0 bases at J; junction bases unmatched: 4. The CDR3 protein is CASSPGTSSYEQYF. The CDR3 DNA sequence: TGTGCCAGCTCGCCCGGGACTAGCTCCTACGAGCAGTACTTC.

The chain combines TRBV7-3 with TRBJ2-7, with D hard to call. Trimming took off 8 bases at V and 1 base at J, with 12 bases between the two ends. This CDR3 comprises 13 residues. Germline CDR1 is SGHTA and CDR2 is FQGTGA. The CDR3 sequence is CASALEVSYEQYF. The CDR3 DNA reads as TGTGCCAGCGCCCTGGAAGTTTCCTACGAGCAGTACTTC.

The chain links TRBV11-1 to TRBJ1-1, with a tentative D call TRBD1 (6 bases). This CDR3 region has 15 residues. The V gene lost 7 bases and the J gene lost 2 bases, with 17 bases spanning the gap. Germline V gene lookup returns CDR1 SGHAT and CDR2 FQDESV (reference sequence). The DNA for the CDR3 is TGTGCCAGCACCATCGGAGGGGGTCAAAACACTGAAGCTTTCTTT. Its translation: CASTIGGGQNTEAFF.

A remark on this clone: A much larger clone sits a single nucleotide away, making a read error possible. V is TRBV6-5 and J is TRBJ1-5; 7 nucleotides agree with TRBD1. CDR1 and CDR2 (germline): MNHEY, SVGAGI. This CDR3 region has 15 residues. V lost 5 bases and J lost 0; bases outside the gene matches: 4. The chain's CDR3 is CASSRQGISNQPQHF. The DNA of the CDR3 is TGTGCCAGCAGTCGACAGGGAATTAGCAATCAGCCCCAGCATTTT.

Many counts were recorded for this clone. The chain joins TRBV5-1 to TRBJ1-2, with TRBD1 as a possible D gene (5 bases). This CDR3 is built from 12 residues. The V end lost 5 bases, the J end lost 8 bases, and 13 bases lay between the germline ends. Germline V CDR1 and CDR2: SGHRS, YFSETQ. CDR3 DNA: TGCGCCAGCAGTGCAGGGTCTTGGGGCTACACCTTC. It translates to CASSAGSWGYTF.